These 2 T cell receptor beta chains originate from one sample sequenced in a study of tumor and adjacent non-tumor tissue in lung cancer (dated by TCRdb to the late 2010s). RNA was isolated from bulk unsorted tissue, and RNA quality was assessed with a NanoDrop ND-1000 and an Agilent 2100. The library was made by multiplex PCR. The sample was run on an Illumina HiSeq 2500. TCRbeta libraries were constructed through three rounds of nested PCR with primers (Table S4) according to protocols modified from ARM-PCR. The raw public data were reprocessed by TCRdb itself: fastp quality trimming at Q25, MiXCR clonotype calling, in-frame beta chains only. Duplicate CDR3 protein sequences are folded into a single record with the most common DNA and genes. For this sample the table gives 60,000 to 85,000 distinct CDR3 sequences, of which under 85% were detected only once. Of the sample, roughly 12% is held by the ten largest clones.

Material: lung tumor tissue. The origin of the receptors is a woman in her forties or fifties with non-small cell lung cancer.

V gene TRBV29-1 combines with J gene TRBJ2-5, with TRBD2 matching over 9 bases. The CDR3 runs 14 residues. Germline V gene data show CDR1 as SQVTM and CDR2 as ANQGSEA. The CDR3: CSVPSGGNQETQYF. The CDR3 nucleotides are TGCAGTGTCCCCAGCGGGGGGAACCAAGAGACCCAGTACTTC.

In this sample, this clonotype turned up once. This may arise from a read error, as a much more abundant clone is one base away. The gene calls are TRBV28 and TRBJ1-5; 8 bases agree with TRBD1. V lost 7 bases and J lost 0; bases outside the gene matches: 2. Per germline, CDR1 MDHEN and CDR2 SYDVKM. The CDR3 runs 14 residues. CDR3: CASKGQVSNQPQHF. The CDR3, as DNA: TGTGCCAGCAAGGGACAGGTTAGCAATCAGCCCCAGCATTTT.